This T cell receptor beta chain was sequenced in a study of PD-1 blockade in classical Hodgkin lymphoma. Study-wide results and caveats: For complete responders, baseline diversity was comparable to that of newly diagnosed patients.

Details on this clone: Its matching antigen is unknown.

As to time point: cycle 4 day 1 (C4D1), after around six weeks of nivolumab. Each and every patient relapsed after autologous stem cell transplantation, and patients got differing brentuximab vedotin exposure. Generated by immunoSEQ multiplex PCR, the TCRdb table keeps only in-frame clones and is missing some. This sample yields over 8,500 clones, of which 85% to 90% are seen a single time; roughly 25% belongs to the top ten. This sequence was found in a human donor with classical Hodgkin lymphoma. The sequencing used peripheral blood mononuclear cells (PBMCs), collected before the fourth cycle of nivolumab.

CDR3 loop: CASSPSPPGGGNYGYTF. CDR3 sequence (DNA): TGTGCCAGCTCACCTTCCCCCCCTGGGGGGGGTAACTATGGCTACACCTTC. This sequence joins TRBV18 and TRBJ1-2; TRBD1 might be the D (5 bases). CDR3 length: 17 residues. CDR1 is KGHSH, CDR2 LQKENI, per germline. Trimming stripped 3 bases from V and 1 base from J, with 18 bases between.